These T cell receptor beta chains were read from a single sample in a study of shared clonotypes between healthy human individuals. Some clones are missing from TCRdb's copy, which holds only in-frame ones; the method was immunoSEQ multiplex PCR. Of 2,500,000 or so clones listed, around 90% are singletons. The sequencing sample was made of naive CD4+ T cells sorted from blood. The origin of the receptors is a man between 18 and 29 years old in good health. The CDR3 runs from the conserved cysteine through the conserved F or W.

j_call v_call cdr3_aa
TRBJ2-3 TRBV7-9 CASSLATDTQYF
TRBJ1-2 TRBV7-2 CASSLGTENYGYTF
TRBJ2-7 TRBV5-1 CASSLGASGAYEQYF
TRBJ1-2 TRBV29-1 CSVAGTALVGYTF
TRBJ2-3 TRBV10-3 CAISEFGPGIGTDTQYF
TRBJ2-7 TRBV7-2 CASSLAWGDEQYF
TRBJ2-5 TRBV12-5 CASGLVTGLAGQETQYF
TRBJ2-3 TRBV5-1 CASSPPVLRDTQYF
TRBJ2-2 TRBV18 CASSPNRGNTGELFF
TRBJ2-2 TRBV11-2 CASSLNRTSGRRTGELFF
TRBJ2-7 TRBV25-1 CASSKGQGAHYEQYF
TRBJ2-3 TRBV5-1 CASSLEVTSVASVATQYF
TRBJ1-6 TRBV5-1 CASRSGNRGSYNSPLHF
TRBJ1-3 TRBV5-1 CASSFTTGTSGNTIYF
TRBJ2-2 TRBV28 CASFQNTGELFF
TRBJ2-1 TRBV5-1 CASSLQGAQFF
TRBJ1-2 TRBV10-3 CAISVGSRAGYTF
TRBJ2-1 TRBV7-3 CASSRRGGLYNEQFF
TRBJ2-7 TRBV7-2 CASSSSAPGDEQYF
TRBJ1-4 TRBV9 CASSVTSTNEKLFF
TRBJ1-5 TRBV29-1 CSVGGAGQPQHF
TRBJ1-1 TRBV5-1 CASSGASPGNTEAFF
TRBJ1-1 TRBV18 CASSPDVSEAFF
TRBJ2-5 TRBV19 CASSIAPDRTQYF
TRBJ1-3 TRBV9 CASSVGGTGNTIYF
TRBJ1-6 TRBV7-9 CASSLNQASYNSPLHF
TRBJ2-1 TRBV2 CATVSGGGSYNEQFF
TRBJ2-3 TRBV4-2 CASSHAEGPRGDTQYF
TRBJ1-4 TRBV19 CASSLSQGLGQLFF
TRBJ2-7 TRBV5-5 CASSLSLPRVYEQYF
TRBJ2-7 TRBV6-5 CASSYSTGEQYF
TRBJ2-7 TRBV7-2 CASSLWGLAGGLGQYF
TRBJ2-1 TRBV7-6 CASSLVPGTSVIEQFF
TRBJ2-2 TRBV7-3 CASSLRYFSGTGTYPANTGELFF
TRBJ1-2 TRBV18 CASSPTGPLIRNYGYTF
TRBJ1-3 TRBV11-2 CASSRRGGQGETAGNTIYF
TRBJ2-3 TRBV10-1 CASAPSSGTDTQYF
TRBJ2-7 TRBV19 CASSILGQPQTHEQYF
TRBJ2-6 TRBV7-9 CASRPRTSASGANVLTF
TRBJ2-2 TRBV7-2 CASSLGAGSGELFF
TRBJ2-3 TRBV9 CASSGLAASTDTQYF
TRBJ2-5 TRBV10-3 CATQYGGQETQYF
TRBJ2-1 TRBV7-2 CAHSGGASSYNEQFF
TRBJ2-1 TRBV2 CASSWGTQSYNEQFF
TRBJ2-5 TRBV5-1 CASRFSPSSGQETQYF
TRBJ1-3 TRBV18 CASSPAVGAHSGNTIYF
TRBJ1-3 TRBV11-2 CASSLVGGSGNTIYF
TRBJ1-5 TRBV5-5 CASSLDSSGGNQPQHF
TRBJ1-4 TRBV5-1 CASSAGQGRSNEKLFF
TRBJ1-1 TRBV18 CASSQDRGVMNTEAFF
TRBJ2-7 TRBV27 CASRHPRGQYF
TRBJ1-2 TRBV28 CASSPRTGGYGYTF
TRBJ1-4 TRBV6-5 CASSPLAPRNEKLFF
TRBJ2-5 TRBV7-2 CASSLVAGKGRQETQYF
TRBJ2-1 TRBV25-1 CASTGTGVILNNEQFF
TRBJ2-1 TRBV4-1 CASSPGLAGYNEQFF
TRBJ2-3 TRBV28 CASLRYTTSGGTDTQYF
TRBJ1-6 TRBV7-9 CASGASNSPLHF
TRBJ1-1 TRBV7-2 CASSLSTGLNTEAFF
TRBJ2-3 TRBV6-1 CASSVTDTQYF